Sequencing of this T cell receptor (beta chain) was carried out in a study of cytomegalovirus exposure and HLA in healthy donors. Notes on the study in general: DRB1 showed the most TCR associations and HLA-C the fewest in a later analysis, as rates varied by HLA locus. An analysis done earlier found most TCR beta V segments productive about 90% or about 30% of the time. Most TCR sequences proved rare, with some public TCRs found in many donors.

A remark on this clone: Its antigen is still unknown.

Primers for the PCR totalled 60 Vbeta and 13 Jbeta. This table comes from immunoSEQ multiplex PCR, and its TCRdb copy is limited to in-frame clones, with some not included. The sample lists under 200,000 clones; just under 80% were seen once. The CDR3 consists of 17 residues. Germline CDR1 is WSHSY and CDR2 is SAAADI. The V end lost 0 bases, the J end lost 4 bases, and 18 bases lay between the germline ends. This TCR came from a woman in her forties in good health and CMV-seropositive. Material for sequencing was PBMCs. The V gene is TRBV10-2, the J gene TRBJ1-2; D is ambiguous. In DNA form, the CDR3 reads TGCGCCAGCAGTGAGTCCGGTCAGAGGTTGGAAGGCTATGGCTACACCTTC. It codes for CASSESGQRLEGYGYTF.